This T cell receptor beta chain was documented in a study of T-cell reconstitution after alpha-beta-depleted transplantation in children. Study-level points and caveats: Once a year had passed after transplant, T-cell counts and diversity came mostly from newly produced T cells. The origin of high day-60 TCRbeta diversity in some patients lay in surviving recipient T cells and thymic progenitors.

This clonotype was detected ten times or more. What it binds is unknown. Preparation of the TCRbeta library used unique molecular identifiers. Using its own MiXCR run on the PCR reads, TCRdb lists one record per CDR3 protein. The repertoire holds hundreds of thousands of distinct CDR3 sequences, with under 12% as singletons. The TCR comes from a child aged 2-15 years with inherited bone marrow failure, due to receive a stem cell transplant. Sample: PBMCs, taken before TCRalphabeta/CD19-depleted stem cell transplant.

The CDR3 reads CASSGGEETQYF. For the CDR3, the DNA is TGTGCCAGTAGTGGCGGGGAGGAGACCCAGTACTTC. This sequence joins TRBV19 and TRBJ2-5; D possibly corresponds to TRBD2 (6 bases). The germline gives CDR1 LNHDA, CDR2 SQIVND (reference sequence). Trimming took 5 bases from V and 5 from J, leaving 9 bases between them. This CDR3 comprises 12 residues.